The sequence of this TCR beta chain was determined in a study of blood T cell repertoires in COVID-19. Overall study: From the United States, Italy and Spain came samples of acute and convalescent COVID-19.

V was trimmed by 0 bases and J by 4 bases, leaving 10 bases between them. Germline V lookup: CDR1 MNHNY, CDR2 SVGAGI (reference sequence). The length of the CDR3 is 15 residues. Source study methods: Counts of nucleated cells, estimated from reference gene primer amplification, were obtained. Using immunoSEQ multiplex PCR, the repertoire was profiled, and TCRdb retains in-frame clones only, with some absent. V, J and clone size derive from that table, while D and trimming were established from the DNA sequence. Of 250,000 or so clones detected, roughly 80% appear once; the ten largest clones hold about 9.6%.

The chain employs TRBV6-6 and TRBJ2-1; D not certain. The source is a man aged 80 or over with acute or convalescent COVID-19. The sequencing input was peripheral blood. CDR3: CASSYSSGFYNEQFF. The CDR3 bases are TGTGCCAGCAGTTACTCCTCAGGATTTTACAATGAGCAGTTCTTC.